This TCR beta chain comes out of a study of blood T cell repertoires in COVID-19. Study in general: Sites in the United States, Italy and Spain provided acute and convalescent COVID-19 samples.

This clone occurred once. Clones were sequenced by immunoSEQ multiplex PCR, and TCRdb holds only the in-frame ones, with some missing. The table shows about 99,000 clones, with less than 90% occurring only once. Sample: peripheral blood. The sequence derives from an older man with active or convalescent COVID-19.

This CDR3 is CASSFDNSEQYF. CDR3 nucleotides: TGTGCCAGCAGTTTTGACAACTCCGAGCAGTACTTC. This rearrangement joins TRBV12-3 or TRBV12-4 to TRBJ2-7, with D uncertain. This CDR3 spans 12 amino acids. V shed 3 bases and J shed 6 bases, with 9 bases lying between them.